This entry describes one T cell receptor beta chain. The entry originates in a study of blood T cell repertoires in COVID-19. CDR1 is SGHAT, CDR2 FQNNGV, per germline. The CDR3 extends over 16 amino acids. Trimming at V came to 5 bases and at J to 9 bases, leaving 8 bases not matched to a gene. Libraries were prepared by immunoSEQ multiplex PCR; TCRdb keeps only in-frame clonotypes and omits some of them. The sample yields over 200,000 clones, around four fifths seen once. The chain carries TRBV11-2 and TRBJ2-1; 15 nucleotides align to TRBD2. The specimen sequenced was peripheral blood. The receptor was isolated from an elderly woman with active or convalescent COVID-19. In nucleotides, the CDR3 is TGTGCCAGCAGCCGACCGGGACTAGCGGGAGGAGGTGAGCAGTTCTTC. This translates into CASSRPGLAGGGEQFF.